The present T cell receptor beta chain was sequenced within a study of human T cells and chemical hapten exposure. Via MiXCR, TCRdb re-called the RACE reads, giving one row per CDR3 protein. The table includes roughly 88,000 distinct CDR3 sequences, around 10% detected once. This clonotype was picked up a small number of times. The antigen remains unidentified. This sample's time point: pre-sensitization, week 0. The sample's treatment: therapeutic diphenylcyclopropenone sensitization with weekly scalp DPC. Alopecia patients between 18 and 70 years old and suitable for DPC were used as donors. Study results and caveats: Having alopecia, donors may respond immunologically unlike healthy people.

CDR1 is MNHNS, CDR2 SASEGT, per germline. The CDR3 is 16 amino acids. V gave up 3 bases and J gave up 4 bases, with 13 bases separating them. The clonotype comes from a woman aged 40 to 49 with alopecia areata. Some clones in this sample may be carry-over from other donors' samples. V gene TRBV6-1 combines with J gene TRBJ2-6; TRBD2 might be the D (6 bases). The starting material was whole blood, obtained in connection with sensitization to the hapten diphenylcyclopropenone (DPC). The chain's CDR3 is CASSEAGLSGANVLTF. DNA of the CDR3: TGTGCCAGCAGTGAGGCGGGGCTCTCGGGGGCCAACGTCCTGACTTTC.